The T cell receptor (beta chain) under discussion was sequenced for a study of OX40 agonist ivuxolimab in advanced cancers. As for the study in general: The eligibility criteria allowed prior anti-PD-1, anti-PD-L1 or anti-CTLA-4 therapy, and roughly 39% had some.

This clone is medium-sized (0.01 to 0.1%). Other DNA sequences within the sample encode an identical CDR3. Patients with autoimmune history or systemic immunosuppression were excluded. Germline values: CDR1 MNHEY, CDR2 SVGAGI. Between the trimmed V and J ends, which lost 5 bases and 4 bases, there was a span of 6 bases. The CDR3 has 11 amino acids. Sequenced by immunoSEQ multiplex PCR; TCRdb stores in-frame clones only, minus some. The sample holds over 45,000 clones, around 80% seen once. The sample was CD4+ or CD8+ T cells sorted from blood, taken in a trial of the OX40 agonist ivuxolimab. This chain joins TRBV6-5 and TRBJ2-7, with D unresolved. This TCR was recovered from an adult with an advanced solid tumor such as melanoma, head and neck, liver or kidney cancer. CDR3: CASSAGYEQYF. For the CDR3, the DNA is TGTGCCAGCAGTGCAGGATACGAGCAGTACTTC.